The 12 T cell receptor beta chains below all came from one sample that was sequenced in a study of CD8 T cells in Susac syndrome (dated by TCRdb to about 2019). Libraries were constructed by the immunoSEQ multiplex PCR assay. RNA was extracted with the RNeasy kit and roughly 0.5 to 1 ug was reverse transcribed using random hexamers. TCRdb reprocessing: public reads trimmed at Q25 with fastp, clones called with MiXCR, in-frame beta chains kept. Every distinct CDR3 protein forms one entry, paired with its most common genes and DNA. Across this sample there are approximately 150,000 distinct CDR3 sequences, with about 93% seen only once. Of the sample, approximately 0.14% is held by the ten largest clones. Sequenced: CD4+ T cells from PBMCs. The receptors here all came from a human donor in good health.

The chain joins TRBV20-1 to TRBJ2-5; the D is unclear. The germline V and J ends were trimmed by 1 base and 5 bases, with 5 bases remaining between them. Germline-derived CDR1 and CDR2 are DFQATT and SNEGSKA (reference sequence). The CDR3 is 11 residues long. As DNA, the CDR3 is TGCAGTGCTAGAGGGACCGAGACCCAGTACTTC. This gives the protein CSARGTETQYF.

V gene TRBV5-1 combines with J gene TRBJ2-5; TRBD2 is a possible D gene (5 bases). With 1 base removed from V and 5 bases from J, the gap between germline ends came to 9 bases. Germline loops: CDR1 SGHRS, CDR2 YFSETQ. This CDR3 has 13 amino acids. The CDR3 DNA reads TGCGCCAGCAGCTTGCTTAGCGTGGAGACCCAGTACTTC. Its translation is CASSLLSVETQYF.

V gene TRBV4-1 combines with J gene TRBJ2-3, with 8 bases identical to TRBD2. V was clipped by 1 base and J by 2 bases; unmatched bases: 5. This CDR3 has 16 residues. CDR1 and CDR2 (germline): MGHRA, YSYEKL. CDR3: CASSQALAGTTDTQYF. The CDR3, as DNA: TGCGCCAGCAGCCAAGCCTTAGCGGGGACCACAGATACGCAGTATTTT.

The chain has TRBV7-3 and TRBJ1-1; D may be TRBD1 (6 bases). V dropped 2 bases and J dropped 1 base, with 14 bases sitting between them. This CDR3 has 16 residues. From germline, CDR1 is SGHTA and CDR2 FQGTGA. The chain's CDR3 is CASSLSGGGENTEAFF. Here the CDR3 DNA reads TGTGCCAGCAGCTTATCCGGGGGCGGAGAGAACACTGAAGCTTTCTTT.

The rearrangement uses TRBV20-1 and TRBJ1-1; D is ambiguous. Per germline, CDR1 DFQATT and CDR2 SNEGSKA (reference sequence). Trimming removed 0 bases at V and 1 base at J, with 9 bases between. CDR3 length: 14 amino acids. The CDR3 region has the DNA TGCAGTGCTAGAGATAACCGCCGGAACACTGAAGCTTTCTTT. Its translation is CSARDNRRNTEAFF.

This chain links TRBV5-6 with TRBJ2-3, with D hard to call. CDR1 is SGHDT, CDR2 YYEEEE, per germline. Trimming stripped 4 bases from V and 0 bases from J, with 12 bases between. The CDR3 consists of 15 residues. CDR3: CASSLPFFSTDTQYF. The CDR3 nucleotides read TGTGCCAGCAGCCTACCCTTCTTCAGCACAGATACGCAGTATTTT.

Written as DNA, the CDR3 is TGTGCCAGCAGCTTACTGGGGACAGGGTCCAGCAATGAGCAGTTCTTC. As protein: CASSLLGTGSSNEQFF. The V gene is TRBV7-9, the J gene TRBJ2-1; TRBD1 agrees at 9 bases. CDR1 and CDR2 from the germline V gene are SEHNR and FQNEAQ (reference sequence). Trimming cost V 2 bases and J 6 bases; bases outside gene matches: 8. The CDR3 covers 16 residues. The variable domain in full, completed from reference TRBV7-9 and TRBJ2-1, reads DTGVSQNPRHKITKRGQNVTFRCDPISEHNRLYWYRQTLGQGPEFLTYFQNEAQLEKSRLLSDRFSAERPKGSFSTLEIQRTEQGDSAMYLCASSLLGTGSSNEQFFGPGTRLTVL.

The chain combines TRBV25-1 with TRBJ1-2; possibly TRBD1 for D (6 bases). V was clipped by 3 bases and J by 4 bases, with 12 bases between them. The length of the CDR3 is 14 residues. CDR1 is MGHDK, CDR2 SYGVNS, per germline. The CDR3, as DNA: TGTGCCAGCAGTGAGCCAGACAGGCTCTATGGCTACACCTTC. The encoded protein is CASSEPDRLYGYTF.

The chain joins TRBV20-1 to TRBJ2-5; TRBD1 is a possible D gene (5 bases). This CDR3 spans 14 amino acids. CDR1 and CDR2 from the germline V gene are DFQATT and SNEGSKA (reference sequence). V was cut by 0 bases and J by 2 bases, with 10 bases left in between. CDR3 loop: CSARDTGDQETQYF. The CDR3 region has the DNA TGCAGTGCTAGAGATACAGGAGATCAAGAGACCCAGTACTTC.

The chain has TRBV2 and TRBJ1-4, with 7 bases that match TRBD1. V lost 2 bases, J lost 10 bases, and 10 bases stayed unmatched. Germline CDR1 is SNHLY and CDR2 is FYNNEI. The length of the CDR3 is 15 residues. CDR3 region: CASSEYQGELVKLFF. CDR3 coding DNA: TGTGCCAGCAGTGAATACCAGGGGGAGCTTGTAAAACTGTTTTTT.

This clonotype has just one count. This chain links TRBV3-1 with TRBJ1-2, with no clear D. Germline V gives CDR1 LGHDT, CDR2 YNNKEL (reference sequence). Trimming removed 0 bases at V and 8 bases at J, with 10 bases between. The CDR3 contains 13 residues. For the CDR3, the DNA is TGTGCCAGCAGCCAAGATGGTAGGGCCGGCTACACCTTC. Translated: CASSQDGRAGYTF.

This chain joins TRBV3-1 and TRBJ2-7; D call uncertain. Trimming stripped 1 base from V and 1 base from J, with 11 bases between. Germline CDR1 is LGHDT and CDR2 is YNNKEL (reference sequence). This CDR3 has 15 amino acids. The CDR3 region is CASSQGRTPSYEQYF. The CDR3 DNA reads as TGTGCCAGCAGCCAAGGAAGGACCCCTTCCTACGAGCAGTACTTC.